Listed below are T cell receptor beta chains from one sample, sequenced in a study of blood T cell repertoires in COVID-19. The protocol was immunoSEQ multiplex PCR, while the TCRdb copy is restricted to in-frame clones and leaves out a portion. The data hold roughly 95,000 clones, with roughly four fifths observed a single time. The sample taken for sequencing was peripheral blood. All receptors come from a man aged 55 to 70 with acute or convalescent COVID-19. CDR3s include the opening cysteine and the closing phenylalanine or tryptophan. A D gene is named only where the DNA matches it firmly. The size entry is marked missing in some rows and otherwise reads once, few, many or a size class.

V gene: TRBV4-2; clone size: -; J gene: TRBJ1-1; D gene: -; CDR3 DNA: TGTGCCAGCAGCCTAGACCCTACCCCGAACACTGAAGCTTTCTTT; CDR3 protein: CASSLDPTPNTEAFF
V gene: TRBV7-6; clone size: -; J gene: TRBJ1-4; D gene: -; CDR3 DNA: TGTGCCAGCAGCTTAGAAGCAGGGGTTAATGAAAAACTGTTTTTT; CDR3 protein: CASSLEAGVNEKLFF
V gene: TRBV4-3; clone size: -; J gene: TRBJ1-2; D gene: -; CDR3 DNA: TGCGCCAGCAGCCAAGATTTGGGGGGTGGCTACACCTTC; CDR3 protein: CASSQDLGGGYTF
V gene: TRBV20-1; clone size: -; J gene: TRBJ2-3; D gene: TRBD2; CDR3 DNA: TGCAGTGCTAGTCTAGCGGTCAAAGTAGATACGCAGTATTTT; CDR3 protein: CSASLAVKVDTQYF
V gene: TRBV29-1; clone size: -; J gene: TRBJ2-3; D gene: TRBD2; CDR3 DNA: TGCAGCGTTGAAGTATGGGCTAGCGGGAGTGCGTCAGATACGCAGTATTTT; CDR3 protein: CSVEVWASGSASDTQYF
V gene: TRBV11-3; clone size: once; J gene: TRBJ2-3; D gene: TRBD2; CDR3 DNA: TGTGCCAGCAGCACCACTAGCGGGGTGAGCACAGATACGCAGTATTTT; CDR3 protein: CASSTTSGVSTDTQYF
V gene: TRBV29-1; clone size: -; J gene: TRBJ1-1; D gene: TRBD1; CDR3 DNA: TGCAGCGTTCCCGGGACAGGGATTCTCGGCACTGAAGCTTTCTTT; CDR3 protein: CSVPGTGILGTEAFF
V gene: TRBV28; clone size: -; J gene: TRBJ1-1; D gene: -; CDR3 DNA: TGTGCCAGCAGTCGTACGTGGGGGGTCGCTGAAGCTTTCTTT; CDR3 protein: CASSRTWGVAEAFF
V gene: TRBV18; clone size: -; J gene: TRBJ2-3; D gene: -; CDR3 DNA: TGTGCCAGCTCACCACCTTCGGAGGGACCGCAGTATTTT; CDR3 protein: CASSPPSEGPQYF
V gene: TRBV3-1/TRBV3-2; clone size: -; J gene: TRBJ1-1; D gene: -; CDR3 DNA: TGTGCCAGCAGCCAAGGGAGCAGTATCTGGACTGAAGCTTTCTTT; CDR3 protein: CASSQGSSIWTEAFF
V gene: TRBV7-9; clone size: -; J gene: TRBJ2-1; D gene: TRBD2; CDR3 DNA: TGTGCCTCCGAAGGGTCCCCAACTAGCGGGAGGACGAATGAGCAGTTCTTC; CDR3 protein: CASEGSPTSGRTNEQFF
V gene: TRBV25-1; clone size: -; J gene: TRBJ1-2; D gene: TRBD1; CDR3 DNA: TGTGCCAGCAGTGAATTTGGGACAGGGACCTATGGCTACACCTTC; CDR3 protein: CASSEFGTGTYGYTF